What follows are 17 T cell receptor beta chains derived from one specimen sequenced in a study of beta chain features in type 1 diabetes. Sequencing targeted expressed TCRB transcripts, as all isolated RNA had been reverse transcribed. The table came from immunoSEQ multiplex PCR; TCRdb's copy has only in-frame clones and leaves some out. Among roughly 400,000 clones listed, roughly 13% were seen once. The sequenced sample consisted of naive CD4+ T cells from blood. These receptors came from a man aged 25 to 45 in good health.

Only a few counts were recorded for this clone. This CDR3 reads CASSGLAGTNEQFF. The CDR3 coding sequence is TGTGCCAGCTCAGGGTTAGCGGGCACCAATGAGCAGTTCTTC. The rearrangement uses TRBV18 and TRBJ2-1; TRBD2 matches 7 bases. Germline loops: CDR1 KGHSH, CDR2 LQKENI. The CDR3 is 14 amino acids. Trimming cost V 5 bases and J 6 bases; bases outside gene matches: 7.

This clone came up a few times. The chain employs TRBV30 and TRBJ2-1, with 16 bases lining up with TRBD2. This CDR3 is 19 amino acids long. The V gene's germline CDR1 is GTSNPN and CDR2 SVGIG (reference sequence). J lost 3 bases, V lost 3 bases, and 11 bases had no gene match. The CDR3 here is CAWSIPGLAGGLNYNEQFF. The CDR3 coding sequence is TGTGCCTGGAGCATCCCGGGACTAGCGGGAGGGCTGAACTACAATGAGCAGTTCTTC.

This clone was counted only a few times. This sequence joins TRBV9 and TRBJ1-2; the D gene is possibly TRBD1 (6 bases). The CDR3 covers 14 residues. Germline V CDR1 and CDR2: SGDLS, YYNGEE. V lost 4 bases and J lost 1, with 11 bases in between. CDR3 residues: CASSPGDGNYGYTF. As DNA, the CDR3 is TGTGCCAGCAGCCCAGGGGACGGTAACTATGGCTACACCTTC.

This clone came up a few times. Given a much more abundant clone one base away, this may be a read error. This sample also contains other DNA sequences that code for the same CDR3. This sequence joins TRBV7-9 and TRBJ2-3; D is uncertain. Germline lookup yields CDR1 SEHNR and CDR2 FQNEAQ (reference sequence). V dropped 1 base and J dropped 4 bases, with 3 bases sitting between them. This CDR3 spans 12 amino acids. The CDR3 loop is CASSLVADTQYF. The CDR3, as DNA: TGTGCCAGCAGCTTAGTCGCAGATACGCAGTATTTT.

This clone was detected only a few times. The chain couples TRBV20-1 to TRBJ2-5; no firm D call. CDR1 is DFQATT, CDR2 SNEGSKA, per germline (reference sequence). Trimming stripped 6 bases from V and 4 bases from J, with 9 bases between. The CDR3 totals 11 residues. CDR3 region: CSAYIRETQYF. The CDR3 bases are TGCAGTGCCTACATTCGAGAGACCCAGTACTTC.

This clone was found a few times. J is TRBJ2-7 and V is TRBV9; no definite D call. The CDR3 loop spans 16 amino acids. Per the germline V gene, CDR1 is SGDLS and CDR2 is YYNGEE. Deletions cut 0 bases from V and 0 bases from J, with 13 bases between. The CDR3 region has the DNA TGTGCCAGCAGCGTAGGCTCCTCAGGCAGCTCCTACGAGCAGTACTTC. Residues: CASSVGSSGSSYEQYF. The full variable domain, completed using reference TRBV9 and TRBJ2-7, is DSGVTQTPKHLITATGQRVTLRCSPRSGDLSVYWYQQSLDQGLQFLIQYYNGEERAKGNILERFSAQQFPDLHSELNLSSLELGDSALYFCASSVGSSGSSYEQYFGPGTRLTVT.

CDR3 coding DNA: TGTGCCAGCAGCTTAGCTGGGTGGGGTCTAAATTCACCCCTCCACTTT. Encoded protein: CASSLAGWGLNSPLHF. The chain uses TRBV7-2 and TRBJ1-6; D is ambiguous. Germline CDR1 and CDR2: SGHTA and FQGNSA. The CDR3 consists of 16 residues. The ends were cut back, 0 bases at V and 7 bases at J, with 13 bases in the middle.

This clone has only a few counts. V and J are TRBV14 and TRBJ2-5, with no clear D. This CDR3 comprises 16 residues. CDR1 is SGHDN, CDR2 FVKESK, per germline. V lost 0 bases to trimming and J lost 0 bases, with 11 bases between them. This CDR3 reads CASSQETALYQETQYF. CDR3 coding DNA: TGTGCCAGCAGCCAAGAAACAGCCCTGTACCAAGAGACCCAGTACTTC.

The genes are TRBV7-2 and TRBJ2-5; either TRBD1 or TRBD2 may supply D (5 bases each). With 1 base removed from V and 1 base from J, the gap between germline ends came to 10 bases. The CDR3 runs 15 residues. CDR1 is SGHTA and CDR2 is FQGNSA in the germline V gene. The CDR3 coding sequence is TGTGCCAGCAGCTTAGTTACGGGACCCCAAGAGACCCAGTACTTC. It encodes CASSLVTGPQETQYF.

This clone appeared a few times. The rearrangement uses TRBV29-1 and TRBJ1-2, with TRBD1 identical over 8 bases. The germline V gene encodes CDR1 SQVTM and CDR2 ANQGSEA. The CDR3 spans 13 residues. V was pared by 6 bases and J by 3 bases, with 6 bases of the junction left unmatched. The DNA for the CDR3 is TGCAGCGTCAGACAGGGGCGGGACTATGGCTACACCTTC. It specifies CSVRQGRDYGYTF.

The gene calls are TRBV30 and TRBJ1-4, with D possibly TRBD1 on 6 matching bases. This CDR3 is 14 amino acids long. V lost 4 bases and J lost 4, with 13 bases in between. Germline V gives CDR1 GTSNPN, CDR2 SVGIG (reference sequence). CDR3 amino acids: CAWTKDRINEKLFF. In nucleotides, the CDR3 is TGTGCCTGGACCAAGGACAGAATTAATGAAAAACTGTTTTTT.

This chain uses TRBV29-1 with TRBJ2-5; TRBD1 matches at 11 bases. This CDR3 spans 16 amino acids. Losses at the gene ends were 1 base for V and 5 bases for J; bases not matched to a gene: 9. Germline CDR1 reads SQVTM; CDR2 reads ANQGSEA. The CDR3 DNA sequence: TGCAGCGTTGAAGCCGCGGACAGGGGGCGCGGGGAGACCCAGTACTTC. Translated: CSVEAADRGRGETQYF.

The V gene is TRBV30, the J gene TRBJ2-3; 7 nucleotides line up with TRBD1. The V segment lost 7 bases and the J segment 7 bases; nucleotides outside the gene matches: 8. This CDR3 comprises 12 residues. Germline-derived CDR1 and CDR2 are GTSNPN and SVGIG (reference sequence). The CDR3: CAYNKGAYTQYF. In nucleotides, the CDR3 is TGTGCCTACAATAAGGGGGCATATACGCAGTATTTT.

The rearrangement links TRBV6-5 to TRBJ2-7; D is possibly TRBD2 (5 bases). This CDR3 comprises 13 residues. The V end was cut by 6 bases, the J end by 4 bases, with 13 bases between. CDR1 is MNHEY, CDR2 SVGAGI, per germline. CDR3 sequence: CASSPGGPYEQYF. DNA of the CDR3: TGTGCCAGCAGCCCCGGAGGACCGTACGAGCAGTACTTC.

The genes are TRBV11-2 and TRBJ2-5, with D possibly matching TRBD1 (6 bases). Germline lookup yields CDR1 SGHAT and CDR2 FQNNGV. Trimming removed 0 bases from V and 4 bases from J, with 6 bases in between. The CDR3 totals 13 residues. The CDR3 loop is CASSLDRGETQYF. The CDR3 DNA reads TGTGCCAGCAGCTTAGACAGGGGAGAGACCCAGTACTTC.

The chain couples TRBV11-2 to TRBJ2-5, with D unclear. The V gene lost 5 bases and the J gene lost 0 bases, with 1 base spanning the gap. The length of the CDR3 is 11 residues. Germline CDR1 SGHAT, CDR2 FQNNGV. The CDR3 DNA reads TGTGCCAGCAGCGACCAAGAGACCCAGTACTTC. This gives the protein CASSDQETQYF.

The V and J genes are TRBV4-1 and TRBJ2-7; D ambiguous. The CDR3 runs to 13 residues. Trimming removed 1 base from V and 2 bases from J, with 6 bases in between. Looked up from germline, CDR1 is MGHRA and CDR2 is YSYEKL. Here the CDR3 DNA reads TGCGCCAGCAGCCAAGGTGCTACCTACGAGCAGTACTTC. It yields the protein CASSQGATYEQYF.